The 2 T cell receptor beta chains listed next were all sequenced from one sample in a study of identical twins. TCRdb analysed the 5' RACE reads with MiXCR anew, one entry per CDR3 protein. The data show over 550,000 distinct CDR3 sequences, with 7.1% seen just once and roughly 1.5% held by the top ten. The same sample was also used in a study of yellow fever vaccine responses in identical twins.

What was sequenced was PBMCs. Receptors were obtained from a woman younger than 30 in good health.

The CDR3 region is CAISDGMNTEAFF. In DNA form, the CDR3 reads TGTGCCATCAGTGACGGTATGAACACTGAAGCTTTCTTT. The chain links TRBV10-3 to TRBJ1-1; D gene unclear. The ends were cut back, 3 bases at V and 0 bases at J, with 5 bases in the middle. The CDR3 loop spans 13 amino acids. Germline V gives CDR1 ENHRY, CDR2 SYGVKD.

This clonotype was detected ten times or more. The rearrangement joins TRBV27 to TRBJ1-1; tentative D call: TRBD1 (6 bases). CDR3 length equals 13 residues. V shed 4 bases and J shed 4 bases, with 10 bases lying between them. Per germline, CDR1 MNHEY and CDR2 SMNVEV (reference sequence). The CDR3 bases are TGTGCCAGCAGTTACAGGGTAGTCACTGAAGCTTTCTTT. Translation gives CASSYRVVTEAFF.